This TCR beta chain appears in the sequencing data of a study of siplizumab effects on memory and regulatory T cells. Study-level results: In unstimulated cells, naive T cells appeared more diverse than memory T cells and seemed major alloresponse contributors. Fewer alloreactive sequences mapped to unstimulated CD4+ memory cells under siplizumab.

The assay was immunoSEQ multiplex PCR, and TCRdb's table has in-frame clones only and misses some. The sample lists 50,000 to 55,000 clones, roughly 97% occurring once. With V trimmed by 1 base and J by 4 bases, 4 bases remained unmatched. This CDR3 has 14 residues. Germline values: CDR1 GTSNPN, CDR2 SVGIG (reference sequence). For this clone: The antigen is not known.

Among a few donor pairs, the unstimulated naive, memory, effector memory and TEMRA subsets underwent sequencing. Material: naive CD4+ T cells sorted from blood. The clonotype was recovered from a human donor in good health. The chain has TRBV30 and TRBJ1-5; 7 bases match TRBD1. Here the CDR3 reads CAWSAGGVNQPQHF. For the CDR3, the DNA is TGTGCCTGGAGTGCAGGGGGGGTGAATCAGCCCCAGCATTTT.